This T cell receptor beta chain was sequenced in a study of T cells in narcolepsy. Study context: Enrolled donors included narcolepsy type 1 or type 2 patients and healthy controls.

Here immunoSEQ multiplex PCR was the method, and the copy in TCRdb shows in-frame clones only, minus some. Of under 40,000 clones listed, less than 90% are singletons. The CDR3 runs 12 residues. CDR1 and CDR2 (germline): SEHNR, FQNEAQ (reference sequence). The V and J ends lost 1 base and 7 bases respectively, with 7 bases between them. Material: memory (CD45RA-) CD4+ T cells from blood. This clonotype was obtained from a human donor in good health. The chain joins TRBV7-9 to TRBJ1-2; D gene unclear. In DNA, the CDR3 is TGTGCCAGCAGCTTAGAAGCCAGTGGCTACACCTTC. Translation gives CASSLEASGYTF.